The 22 T cell receptor beta chains in this list originate from one sample, sequenced in a study of cytomegalovirus exposure and HLA in healthy donors. Data came from immunoSEQ multiplex PCR; TCRdb stores just in-frame clones and leaves some out. The sample holds 260,000 or so clones, more than 75% seen once. The specimen sequenced was PBMCs. These receptors came from a man in his late teens or twenties in good health and CMV-seronegative.

This sequence joins TRBV15 and TRBJ2-3, with 8 bases matching TRBD2. With 1 base clipped from V and 4 bases from J, the junction kept 10 bases outside the gene matches. This CDR3 comprises 17 residues. CDR1 is LNHNV, CDR2 YYDKDF, per germline (reference sequence). The CDR3 reads CATSRGRGAESADTQYF. The CDR3, as DNA: TGTGCCACCAGCAGAGGGCGGGGGGCTGAGAGTGCAGATACGCAGTATTTT.

The CDR3 sequence is CASSQQGLSPMNTEAFF. The CDR3 DNA follows: TGCGCCAGCAGCCAACAGGGCCTCAGCCCCATGAACACTGAAGCTTTCTTT. The J gene is TRBJ1-1, the V gene TRBV4-1, with a weak D call TRBD1 (5 bases). V lost 2 bases, J lost 0 bases, and 16 bases lay in between. The CDR3 sequence is 17 residues long. CDR1 and CDR2 (germline): MGHRA, YSYEKL.

The rearrangement joins TRBV19 to TRBJ2-2; no firm D call. The CDR3 contains 13 residues. V gave up 6 bases and J gave up 3 bases, with 8 bases separating them. The germline gives CDR1 LNHDA, CDR2 SQIVND (reference sequence). CDR3 sequence: CASSLGDTGELFF. The CDR3 DNA sequence: TGTGCCAGTAGCCTAGGCGACACCGGGGAGCTGTTTTTT.

The chain employs TRBV9 and TRBJ2-3; D is possibly TRBD1 (5 bases). The CDR3 is 14 residues long. V lost 0 bases, J lost 6 bases, and 11 bases lay in between. Germline V gives CDR1 SGDLS, CDR2 YYNGEE. The CDR3 DNA follows: TGTGCCAGCAGCGTAGTGGCAGGGATGGATACGCAGTATTTT. Translation gives CASSVVAGMDTQYF.

The rearrangement joins TRBV28 to TRBJ1-5, with D unresolved. The germline V gene has CDR1 MDHEN and CDR2 SYDVKM. Trimming took off 2 bases at V and 7 bases at J, with 6 bases between the two ends. The CDR3 consists of 12 residues. The CDR3 region is CASSLILQPQHF. CDR3 coding DNA: TGTGCCAGCAGTTTAATTCTCCAGCCCCAGCATTTT.

This clone was seen only once. This chain links TRBV23-1 with TRBJ1-3; possible D gene TRBD1, 6 bases. TRBV23-1 is annotated as an ORF whose role is uncertain. With 3 bases removed from V and 2 bases from J, the gap between germline ends came to 11 bases. The length of the CDR3 is 15 residues. This chain's CDR3 is CASSHPRTAGNTIYF. CDR3 bases: TGCGCCAGCAGTCACCCCAGGACAGCTGGAAACACCATATATTTT.

V is TRBV7-9 and J is TRBJ2-5; maybe TRBD2 (6 bases). The CDR3 is 15 amino acids. V was clipped by 5 bases and J by 4 bases, with 17 bases between them. The germline CDR1 and CDR2 sequences are SEHNR and FQNEAQ (reference sequence). CDR3 nucleotide sequence: TGTGCCAGCAGCGCTGGTGGGGGGTTGGCAGAGACCCAGTACTTC. This translates into CASSAGGGLAETQYF. Based on the CDR3 plus reference TRBV7-9 and TRBJ2-5, the full variable domain is DTGVSQNPRHKITKRGQNVTFRCDPISEHNRLYWYRQTLGQGPEFLTYFQNEAQLEKSRLLSDRFSAERPKGSFSTLEIQRTEQGDSAMYLCASSAGGGLAETQYFGPGTRLLVL.

This chain uses TRBV10-1 with TRBJ2-1; TRBD1 matches 8 bases. CDR3 length equals 16 residues. The V segment lost 0 bases and the J segment 9 bases; nucleotides outside the gene matches: 10. Germline V gives CDR1 WNHNN, CDR2 SYGVQD (reference sequence). The CDR3, as DNA: TGCGCCAGCAGTGAGTCTTGGCAGGGGGCAGTCAGTGAGCAGTTCTTC. It yields the protein CASSESWQGAVSEQFF.

The genes are TRBV28 and TRBJ2-2; TRBD1 matches at 8 bases. Germline assignment: CDR1 MDHEN and CDR2 SYDVKM. This CDR3 spans 15 amino acids. The V and J ends lost 6 bases and 4 bases, in that order; junction bases with no gene match: 7. The CDR3 region is CASRRPGQATGELFF. The CDR3 coding sequence is TGTGCCAGCAGGAGACCGGGACAGGCCACCGGGGAGCTGTTTTTT.

The chain combines TRBV10-3 with TRBJ2-7; D not resolved. V dropped 8 bases and J dropped 0 bases, with 14 bases sitting between them. The CDR3 totals 14 residues. The germline gives CDR1 ENHRY, CDR2 SYGVKD. The CDR3 region has the DNA TGTGCCATCGCGACTGGCGGTAACTCCTACGAGCAGTACTTC. Translating it yields CAIATGGNSYEQYF.

The chain uses TRBV28 and TRBJ2-1, with 11 bases matching TRBD2. The germline CDR1 and CDR2 sequences are MDHEN and SYDVKM. The CDR3 is made up of 16 amino acids. V shed 2 bases, J shed 6 bases, and the junction held 6 bases outside the gene matches. The CDR3 sequence: CASSLEVLAGVNEQFF. DNA for the CDR3: TGTGCCAGCAGTTTAGAGGTACTAGCGGGAGTCAATGAGCAGTTCTTC.

This clone came up a few times. The rearrangement joins TRBV6-5 to TRBJ1-5; no clear D gene. CDR3 length equals 12 residues. CDR1 is MNHEY, CDR2 SVGAGI, per germline. V was pared by 4 bases and J by 8 bases, with 9 bases between. This CDR3 is CASSSTGEPQHF. CDR3 in DNA: TGTGCCAGCAGTTCAACCGGGGAGCCCCAGCATTTT.

The chain recombines TRBV18 with TRBJ2-1; D not resolved. The CDR3 totals 12 residues. Germline V gene data show CDR1 as KGHSH and CDR2 as LQKENI. V lost 4 bases and J lost 6, with 7 bases in between. The CDR3 bases are TGTGCCAGCTCACTCATCGGCAATGAGCAGTTCTTC. It is translated as CASSLIGNEQFF.

The rearrangement links TRBV5-1 to TRBJ2-3; tentative D call: TRBD2 (6 bases). The V end lost 0 bases, the J end lost 4 bases, and 15 bases lay between the germline ends. Germline CDR1 and CDR2: SGHRS and YFSETQ. CDR3 size: 16 residues. CDR3 DNA sequence: TGCGCCAGCAGCTTGGGTATCGCGGGGAGCGCAGATACGCAGTATTTT. It encodes CASSLGIAGSADTQYF.

For this clone: The sample carries other DNA sequences with the same CDR3. The CDR3 loop is CSVDRGANYGYTF. CDR3 sequence (DNA): TGCAGCGTGGACAGGGGAGCGAACTATGGCTACACCTTC. The V gene is TRBV29-1, the J gene TRBJ1-2; 9 bases line up with TRBD1. Germline CDR1 is SQVTM and CDR2 is ANQGSEA. J gave up 2 bases and V 6 bases, and 4 bases lay outside the gene matches. The CDR3 covers 13 residues.

The chain employs TRBV13 and TRBJ1-2, with TRBD1 as a possible D gene (6 bases). Trimming stripped 2 bases from V and 8 bases from J, with 18 bases between. CDR3 size: 15 residues. Germline V gives CDR1 PRHDT, CDR2 FYEKMQ (reference sequence). The CDR3 bases are TGTGCCAGCAGCTTACGGGCGGGGGCGAAAAAGGGCTACACCTTC. Translating gives CASSLRAGAKKGYTF.

The V and J genes are TRBV2 and TRBJ1-4; no reliable D call. The CDR3 sequence is 13 residues long. The germline V gene encodes CDR1 SNHLY and CDR2 FYNNEI. V was pared by 5 bases and J by 6 bases, with 10 bases between. The CDR3 loop is CASSLGRDEKLFF. In nucleotides, the CDR3 is TGTGCCAGCAGTTTAGGGAGGGATGAAAAACTGTTTTTT.

This clone was detected only once. The rearrangement uses TRBV5-1 and TRBJ1-2; the match to TRBD1 covers 10 bases. This CDR3 comprises 15 residues. With V trimmed by 6 bases and J by 10 bases, 15 bases remained unmatched. Germline V gene lookup returns CDR1 SGHRS and CDR2 YFSETQ. The CDR3 spells CASTPEVGDRGDYTF. CDR3 coding DNA: TGCGCCAGCACCCCCGAGGTTGGGGACAGGGGTGACTACACCTTC.

V is TRBV5-6 and J is TRBJ1-6; the D is unclear. Germline V CDR1 and CDR2: SGHDT, YYEEEE. The V end lost 2 bases, the J end lost 0 bases, and 12 bases lay between the germline ends. This CDR3 comprises 17 residues. CDR3 in DNA: TGTGCCAGCAGCTTCGGGGTCCAAAGCTCCTATAATTCACCCCTCCACTTT. Its protein is CASSFGVQSSYNSPLHF.

The gene calls are TRBV27 and TRBJ2-1; D gene ambiguous. The CDR3 runs 11 residues. In germline, CDR1 is MNHEY, CDR2 SMNVEV (reference sequence). V was trimmed by 10 bases and J by 11 bases, leaving 15 bases between them. The CDR3 sequence is CATAIPTQQFF. DNA of the CDR3: TGTGCCACCGCGATACCTACCCAGCAGTTCTTC.

The V call is TRBV11-2, the J call TRBJ2-7, with D possibly TRBD2 on 5 matching bases. The CDR3 is 14 residues long. V was cut by 4 bases and J by 1 base, with 11 bases left in between. CDR1 SGHAT and CDR2 FQNNGV come from the germline V gene. CDR3 protein: CASSYGVGSYEQYF. In DNA form, the CDR3 reads TGTGCCAGCAGCTACGGGGTGGGATCCTACGAGCAGTACTTC.

This clone was observed at least ten times. The genes are TRBV10-3 and TRBJ2-7; TRBD1 matches 8 bases. CDR3 size: 13 residues. Trimming took 7 bases from V and 6 from J; bases not matched to a gene: 8. Germline assignment: CDR1 ENHRY and CDR2 SYGVKD. This CDR3 reads CAITALQGGEQYF. CDR3 coding DNA: TGTGCCATCACGGCATTACAGGGGGGCGAGCAGTACTTC.